This entry is about one T cell receptor beta chain. Its antigen is unidentified. TCRdb's table, derived via immunoSEQ multiplex PCR, lists solely in-frame clones and lacks some. This sample has about 17,000 clones; over 60% occur once, and the top ten carry approximately 11%. V was pared by 2 bases and J by 7 bases, with 4 bases of the junction left unmatched. The germline V gene encodes CDR1 MNHEY and CDR2 SVGEGT. The CDR3 has 14 residues. The sample originates from a study of CD4 T cells in relation to SARS-CoV-2 and coronaviruses. Before the COVID-19 pandemic, during about 2011-2019, CD4+ T cells were taken from unexposed donors. Isolation of CD4+ T cells took place after around eleven days in culture.

The source is a human donor in good health. Sequenced input: CD4+ T cells from PBMCs, cultured in vitro. The chain carries TRBV6-2 or TRBV6-3 and TRBJ2-1; 8 bases match TRBD1. CDR3 nucleotide sequence: TGTGCCAGCAGTTACAGGACAGGGAGGAATGAGCAGTTCTTC. It is translated as CASSYRTGRNEQFF.